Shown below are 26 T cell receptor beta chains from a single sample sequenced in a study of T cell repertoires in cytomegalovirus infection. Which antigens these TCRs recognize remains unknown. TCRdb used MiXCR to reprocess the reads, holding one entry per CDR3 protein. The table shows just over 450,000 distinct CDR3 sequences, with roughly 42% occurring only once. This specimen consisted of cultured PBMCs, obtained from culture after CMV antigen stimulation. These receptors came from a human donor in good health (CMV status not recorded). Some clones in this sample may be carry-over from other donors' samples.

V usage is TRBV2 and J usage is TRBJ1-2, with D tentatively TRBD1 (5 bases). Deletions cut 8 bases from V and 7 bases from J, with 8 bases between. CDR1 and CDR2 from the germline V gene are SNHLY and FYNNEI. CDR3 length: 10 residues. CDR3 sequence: CASVGVGYTF. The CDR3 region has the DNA TGTGCCAGCGTAGGGGTTGGCTACACCTTC.

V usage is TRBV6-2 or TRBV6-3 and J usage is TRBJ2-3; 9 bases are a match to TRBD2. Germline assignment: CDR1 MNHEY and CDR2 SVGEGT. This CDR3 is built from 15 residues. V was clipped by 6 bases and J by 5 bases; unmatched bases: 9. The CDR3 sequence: CASSQPGLALDTQYF. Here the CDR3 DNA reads TGTGCCAGCAGCCAACCGGGACTAGCTCTAGATACGCAGTATTTT.

This CDR3 is CASSLDVAGAVPDTQYF. In DNA form, the CDR3 reads TGTGCCAGCAGCCTGGACGTAGCGGGGGCGGTCCCAGATACGCAGTATTTT. The chain is built from TRBV5-6 and TRBJ2-3; TRBD2 aligns across 9 bases. Looked up from germline, CDR1 is SGHDT and CDR2 is YYEEEE. The CDR3 length is 17 residues. After removal of 4 bases from V and 4 bases from J, the junction contained 13 bases not matched to a gene. The complete variable domain, with remaining parts taken from reference TRBV5-6 and TRBJ2-3, reads DAGVTQSPTHLIKTRGQQVTLRCSPKSGHDTVSWYQQALGQGPQFIFQYYEEEERQRGNFPDRFSGHQFPNYSSELNVNALLLGDSALYLCASSLDVAGAVPDTQYFGPGTRLTVL.

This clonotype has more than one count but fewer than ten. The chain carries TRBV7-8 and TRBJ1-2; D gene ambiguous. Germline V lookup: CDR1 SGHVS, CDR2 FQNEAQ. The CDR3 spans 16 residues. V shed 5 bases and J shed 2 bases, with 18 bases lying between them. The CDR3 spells CASSGLPGDWNYGYTF. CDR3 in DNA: TGTGCCAGCAGCGGACTACCGGGCGACTGGAACTATGGCTACACCTTC. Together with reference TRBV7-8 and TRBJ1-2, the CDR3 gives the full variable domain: GAGVSQSPRYKVAKRGQDVALRCDPISGHVSLFWYQQALGQGPEFLTYFQNEAQLDKSGLPSDRFFAERPEGSVSTLKIQRTQQEDSAVYLCASSGLPGDWNYGYTFGSGTRLTVV.

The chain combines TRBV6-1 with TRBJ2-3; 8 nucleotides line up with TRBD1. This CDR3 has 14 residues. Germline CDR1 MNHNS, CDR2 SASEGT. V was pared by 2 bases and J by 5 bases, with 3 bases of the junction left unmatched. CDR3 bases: TGTGCCAGCAGTGAACCCGGGACAGGAGATACGCAGTATTTT. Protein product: CASSEPGTGDTQYF.

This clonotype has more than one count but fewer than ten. CDR3 in DNA: TGTGCCAGCAGCCGAACAAGTTCCAAAAACATTCAGTACTTC. Amino acid sequence: CASSRTSSKNIQYF. This chain uses TRBV7-2 with TRBJ2-4; D remains ambiguous. The CDR3 has 14 amino acids. Germline CDR1 SGHTA, CDR2 FQGNSA. V was trimmed by 5 bases and J by 2 bases, leaving 10 bases between them.

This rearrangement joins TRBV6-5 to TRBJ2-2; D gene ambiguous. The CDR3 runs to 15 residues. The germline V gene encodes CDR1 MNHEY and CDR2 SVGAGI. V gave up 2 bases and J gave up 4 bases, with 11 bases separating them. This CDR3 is CASSYGWAGTGELFF. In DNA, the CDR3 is TGTGCCAGCAGTTACGGGTGGGCTGGCACCGGGGAGCTGTTTTTT.

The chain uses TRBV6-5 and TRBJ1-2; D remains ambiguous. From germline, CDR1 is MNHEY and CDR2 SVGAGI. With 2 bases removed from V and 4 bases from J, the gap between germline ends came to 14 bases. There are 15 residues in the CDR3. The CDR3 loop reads CASSYRFAFPYGYTF. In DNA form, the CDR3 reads TGTGCCAGCAGTTACCGGTTCGCTTTCCCCTATGGCTACACCTTC.

The CDR3 DNA is TGTGCCAGCAGCTTAGCCGGCCAGGGGCAGTTCTTC. Encoded protein: CASSLAGQGQFF. The chain combines TRBV7-4 with TRBJ2-1, with TRBD1 as a possible D gene (5 bases). Trimming shortened V by 0 bases and J by 12 bases, and 9 bases separated the two germline ends. This CDR3 is 12 amino acids long. The germline V gene has CDR1 SGHVT and CDR2 SQSDAQ.

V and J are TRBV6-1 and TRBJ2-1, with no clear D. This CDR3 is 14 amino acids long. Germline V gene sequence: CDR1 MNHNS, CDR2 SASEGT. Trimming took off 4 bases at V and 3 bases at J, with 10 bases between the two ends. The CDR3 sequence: CASSATEYYNEQFF. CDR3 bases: TGTGCCAGCAGTGCTACAGAGTACTACAATGAGCAGTTCTTC.

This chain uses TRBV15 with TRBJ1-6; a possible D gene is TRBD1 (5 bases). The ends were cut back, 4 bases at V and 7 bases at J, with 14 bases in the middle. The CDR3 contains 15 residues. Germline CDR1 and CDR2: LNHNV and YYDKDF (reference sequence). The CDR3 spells CATSINFAGNSPLHF. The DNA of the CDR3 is TGTGCCACCAGCATTAATTTTGCAGGGAATTCACCCCTCCACTTT.

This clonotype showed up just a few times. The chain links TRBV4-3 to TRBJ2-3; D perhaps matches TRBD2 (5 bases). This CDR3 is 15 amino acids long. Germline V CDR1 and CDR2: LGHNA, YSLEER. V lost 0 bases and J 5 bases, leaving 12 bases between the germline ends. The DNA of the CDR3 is TGCGCCAGCAGCCAAGAGGGTCCGGGAATAGATACGCAGTATTTT. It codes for CASSQEGPGIDTQYF.

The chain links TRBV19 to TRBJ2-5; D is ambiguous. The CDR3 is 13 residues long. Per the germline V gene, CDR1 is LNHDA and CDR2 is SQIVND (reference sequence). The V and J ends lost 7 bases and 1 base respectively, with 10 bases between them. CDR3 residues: CASNFGAQETQYF. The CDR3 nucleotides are TGTGCCAGTAATTTCGGCGCCCAAGAGACCCAGTACTTC.

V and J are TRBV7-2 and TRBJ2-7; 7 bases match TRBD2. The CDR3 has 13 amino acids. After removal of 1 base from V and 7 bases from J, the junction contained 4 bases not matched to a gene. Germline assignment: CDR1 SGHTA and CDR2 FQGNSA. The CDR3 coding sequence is TGTGCCAGCAGCTTAGTGCGGGAGCGGGAGCAGTACTTC. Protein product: CASSLVREREQYF. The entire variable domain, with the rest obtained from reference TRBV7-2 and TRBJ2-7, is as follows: GAGVSQSPSNKVTEKGKDVELRCDPISGHTALYWYRQSLGQGLEFLIYFQGNSAPDKSGLPSDRFSAERTGGSVSTLTIQRTQQEDSAVYLCASSLVREREQYFGPGTRLTVT.

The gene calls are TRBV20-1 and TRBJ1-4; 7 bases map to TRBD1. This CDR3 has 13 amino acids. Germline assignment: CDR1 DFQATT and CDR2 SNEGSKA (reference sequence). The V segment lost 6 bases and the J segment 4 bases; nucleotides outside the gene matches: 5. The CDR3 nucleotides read TGCAGTGCGTGGGGACAGAATAATGAAAAACTGTTTTTT. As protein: CSAWGQNNEKLFF.

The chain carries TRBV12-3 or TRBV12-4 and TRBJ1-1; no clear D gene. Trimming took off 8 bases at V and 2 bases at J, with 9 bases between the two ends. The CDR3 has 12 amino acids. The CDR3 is CASGRINTEAFF. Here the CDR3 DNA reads TGTGCCAGCGGAAGGATCAACACTGAAGCTTTCTTT.

The CDR3 bases are TGCAGTGCTGCAGGGGTAAACACCGGGGAGCTGTTTTTT. Translating it yields CSAAGVNTGELFF. This chain links TRBV20-1 with TRBJ2-2, with D possibly TRBD1 on 6 matching bases. Germline V gene data show CDR1 as DFQATT and CDR2 as SNEGSKA (reference sequence). V lost 5 bases to trimming and J lost 2 bases, with 9 bases between them. This CDR3 spans 13 amino acids.

In DNA, the CDR3 is TGTGCCAGCAGCCAAAGAGCATTGGGTGAGCAGTTCTTC. Protein product: CASSQRALGEQFF. The chain combines TRBV7-6 with TRBJ2-1; no clear D. The CDR3 spans 13 residues. Germline-derived CDR1 and CDR2 are SGHVS and FNYEAQ. Trimming stripped 5 bases from V and 9 bases from J, with 14 bases between.

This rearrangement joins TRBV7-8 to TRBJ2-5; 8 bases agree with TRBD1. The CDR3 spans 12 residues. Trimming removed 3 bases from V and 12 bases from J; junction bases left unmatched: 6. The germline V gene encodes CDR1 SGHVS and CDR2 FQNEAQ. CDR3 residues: CASSFSDRAKYF. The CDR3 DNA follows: TGTGCCAGCAGCTTCTCGGACAGGGCAAAGTACTTC.

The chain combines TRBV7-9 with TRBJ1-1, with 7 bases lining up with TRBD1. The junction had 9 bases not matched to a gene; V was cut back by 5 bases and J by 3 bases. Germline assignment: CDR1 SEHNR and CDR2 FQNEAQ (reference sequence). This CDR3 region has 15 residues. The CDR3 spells CASSRDLTGYTEAFF. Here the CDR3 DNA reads TGTGCCAGCAGCCGTGACCTGACAGGGTACACTGAAGCTTTCTTT. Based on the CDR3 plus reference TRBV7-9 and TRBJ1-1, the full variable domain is DTGVSQNPRHKITKRGQNVTFRCDPISEHNRLYWYRQTLGQGPEFLTYFQNEAQLEKSRLLSDRFSAERPKGSFSTLEIQRTEQGDSAMYLCASSRDLTGYTEAFFGQGTRLTVV.

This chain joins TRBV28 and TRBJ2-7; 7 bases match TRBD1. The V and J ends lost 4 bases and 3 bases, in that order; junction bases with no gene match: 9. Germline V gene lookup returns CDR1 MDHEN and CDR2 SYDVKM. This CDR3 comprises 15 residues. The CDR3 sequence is CASSWDSINNYEQYF. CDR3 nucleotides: TGTGCCAGCAGTTGGGACAGCATAAACAACTACGAGCAGTACTTC.

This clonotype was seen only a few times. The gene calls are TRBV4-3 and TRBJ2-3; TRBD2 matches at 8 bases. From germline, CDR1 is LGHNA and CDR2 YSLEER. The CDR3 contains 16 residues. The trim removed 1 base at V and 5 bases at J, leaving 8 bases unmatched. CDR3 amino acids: CASSQGAGLAGDTQYF. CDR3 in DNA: TGCGCCAGCAGCCAAGGGGCAGGGCTAGCGGGAGATACGCAGTATTTT.

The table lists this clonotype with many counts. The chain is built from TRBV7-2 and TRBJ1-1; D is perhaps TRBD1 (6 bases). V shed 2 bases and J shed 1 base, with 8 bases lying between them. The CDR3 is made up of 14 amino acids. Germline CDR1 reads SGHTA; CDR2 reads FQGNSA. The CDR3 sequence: CASSLLGANTEAFF. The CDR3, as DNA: TGTGCCAGCAGCTTATTGGGGGCGAACACTGAAGCTTTCTTT.

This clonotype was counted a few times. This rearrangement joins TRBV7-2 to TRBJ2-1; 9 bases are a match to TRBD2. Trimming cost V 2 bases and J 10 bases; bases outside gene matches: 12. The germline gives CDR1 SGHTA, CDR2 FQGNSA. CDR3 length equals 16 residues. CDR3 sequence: CASSLRLAGPQFEQFF. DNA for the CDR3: TGTGCCAGCAGCTTAAGGCTAGCGGGACCACAATTCGAGCAGTTCTTC.

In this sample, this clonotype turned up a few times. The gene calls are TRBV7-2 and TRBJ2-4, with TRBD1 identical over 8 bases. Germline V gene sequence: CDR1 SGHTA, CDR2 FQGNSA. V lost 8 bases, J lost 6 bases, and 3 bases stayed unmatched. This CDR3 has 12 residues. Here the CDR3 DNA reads TGTGCCAGCCGGGACAGGCCAAACATTCAGTACTTC. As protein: CASRDRPNIQYF.

CDR3 sequence (DNA): TGCAGTGCTATGGGCACCTGGACTGAAGCTTTCTTT. Protein product: CSAMGTWTEAFF. The V and J genes are TRBV20-1 and TRBJ1-1; D call uncertain. Germline V gene lookup returns CDR1 DFQATT and CDR2 SNEGSKA (reference sequence). Between the trimmed V and J ends, which lost 4 bases and 5 bases, there was a span of 11 bases. The CDR3 contains 12 residues.